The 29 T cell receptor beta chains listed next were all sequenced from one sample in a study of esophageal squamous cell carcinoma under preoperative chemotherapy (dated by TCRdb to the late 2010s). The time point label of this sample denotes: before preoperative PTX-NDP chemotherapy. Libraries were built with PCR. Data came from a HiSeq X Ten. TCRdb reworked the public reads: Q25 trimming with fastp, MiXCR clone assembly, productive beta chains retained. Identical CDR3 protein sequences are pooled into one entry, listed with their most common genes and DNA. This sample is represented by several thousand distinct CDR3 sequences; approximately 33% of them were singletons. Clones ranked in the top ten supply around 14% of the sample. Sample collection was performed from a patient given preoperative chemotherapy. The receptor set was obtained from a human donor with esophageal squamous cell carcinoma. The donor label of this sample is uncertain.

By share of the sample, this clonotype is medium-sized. CDR3 sequence reads: CASGLYQGGKETQYF. In nucleotides, the CDR3 is TGTGCTAGTGGTTTGTATCAGGGAGGGAAAGAGACCCAGTACTTC. V is TRBV12-5 and J is TRBJ2-5; 7 bases map to TRBD2. The CDR3 covers 15 residues. Germline V gives CDR1 LGHNT, CDR2 FRNRAP. Unmatched junction bases numbered 6, after V lost 2 bases and J lost 3 bases.

CDR3: CASSSSPAGGNTGELFF. The CDR3 coding sequence is TGTGCCAGCAGTTCGTCCCCAGCGGGAGGCAACACCGGGGAGCTGTTTTTT. The rearrangement joins TRBV12-3 or TRBV12-4 to TRBJ2-2; 9 bases line up with TRBD2. This CDR3 contains 17 residues. The J segment lost 2 bases and the V segment lost 4 bases, leaving 8 bases of the junction unmatched.

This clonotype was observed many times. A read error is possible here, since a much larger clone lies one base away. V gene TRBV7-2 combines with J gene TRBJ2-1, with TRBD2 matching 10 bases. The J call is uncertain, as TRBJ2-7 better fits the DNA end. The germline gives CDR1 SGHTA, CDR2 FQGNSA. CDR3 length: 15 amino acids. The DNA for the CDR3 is TGTGCCAGCAGCTATCTAGCGGGAGCGGCCAATGAGCAGTACTTC. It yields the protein CASSYLAGAANEQYF.

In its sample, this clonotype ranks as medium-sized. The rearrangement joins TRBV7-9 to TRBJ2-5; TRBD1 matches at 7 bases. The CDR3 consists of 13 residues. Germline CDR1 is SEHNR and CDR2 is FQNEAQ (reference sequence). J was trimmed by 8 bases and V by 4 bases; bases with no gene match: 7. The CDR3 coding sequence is TGTGCCAGCAGCTCAGACAGGGCCCGAACCCAGTACTTC. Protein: CASSSDRARTQYF.

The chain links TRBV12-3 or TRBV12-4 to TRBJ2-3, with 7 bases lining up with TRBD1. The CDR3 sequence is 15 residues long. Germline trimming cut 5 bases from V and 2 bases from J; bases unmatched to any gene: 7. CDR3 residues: CASSAQGQITDTQYF. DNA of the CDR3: TGTGCCAGCAGTGCGCAGGGACAGATCACAGATACGCAGTATTTT.

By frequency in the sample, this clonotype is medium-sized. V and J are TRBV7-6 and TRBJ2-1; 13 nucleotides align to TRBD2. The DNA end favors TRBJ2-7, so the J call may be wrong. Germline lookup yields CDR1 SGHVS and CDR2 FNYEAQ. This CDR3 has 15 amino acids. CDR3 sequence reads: CASSPRTSGSYEQYF. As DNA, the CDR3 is TGTGCCAGCAGCCCACGGACTAGCGGGAGCTACGAGCAGTACTTC.

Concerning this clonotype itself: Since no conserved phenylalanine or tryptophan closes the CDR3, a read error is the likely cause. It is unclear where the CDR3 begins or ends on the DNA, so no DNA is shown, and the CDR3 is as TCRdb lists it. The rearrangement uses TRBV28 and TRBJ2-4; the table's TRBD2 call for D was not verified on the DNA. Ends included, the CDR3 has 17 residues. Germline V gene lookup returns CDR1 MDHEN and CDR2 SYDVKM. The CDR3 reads CASSWALGRGGPTSSTS.

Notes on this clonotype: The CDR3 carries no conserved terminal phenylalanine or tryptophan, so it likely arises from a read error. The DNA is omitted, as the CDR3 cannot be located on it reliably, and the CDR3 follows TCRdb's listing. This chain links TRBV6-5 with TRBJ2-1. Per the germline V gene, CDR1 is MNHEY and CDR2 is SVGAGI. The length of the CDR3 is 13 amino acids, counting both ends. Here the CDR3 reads CASSRDYYNERVV.

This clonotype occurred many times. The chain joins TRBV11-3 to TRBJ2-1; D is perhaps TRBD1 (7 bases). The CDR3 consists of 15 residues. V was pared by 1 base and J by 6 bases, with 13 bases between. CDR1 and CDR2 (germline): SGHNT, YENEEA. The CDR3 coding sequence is TGTGCCAGCAGCTTAGGTCAGGGGGAGGTCAATGAGCAGTTCTTC. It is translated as CASSLGQGEVNEQFF.

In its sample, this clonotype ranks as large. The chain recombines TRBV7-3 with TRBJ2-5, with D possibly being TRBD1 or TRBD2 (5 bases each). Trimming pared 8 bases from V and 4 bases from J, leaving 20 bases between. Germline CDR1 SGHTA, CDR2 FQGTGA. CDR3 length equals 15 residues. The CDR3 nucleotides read TGTGCCAGCTCCCCGGTGGGGGTTTTAGGAGAGACCCAGTACTTC. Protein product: CASSPVGVLGETQYF. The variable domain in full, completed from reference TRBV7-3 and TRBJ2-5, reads GAGVSQTPSNKVTEKGKYVELRCDPISGHTALYWYRQSLGQGPEFLIYFQGTGAADDSGLPNDRFFAVRPEGSVSTLKIQRTERGDSAVYLCASSPVGVLGETQYFGPGTRLLVL.

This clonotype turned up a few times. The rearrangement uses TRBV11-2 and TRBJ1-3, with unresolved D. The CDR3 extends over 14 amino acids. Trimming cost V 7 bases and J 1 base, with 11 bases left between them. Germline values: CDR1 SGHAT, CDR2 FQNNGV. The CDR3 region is CASTQRLSGNTIYF. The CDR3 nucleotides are TGTGCCAGCACCCAAAGACTATCTGGAAACACCATATATTTT.

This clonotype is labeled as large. CDR3 sequence: CASSPRGWDGSGETQYF. The CDR3 bases are TGTGCCAGCAGCCCTCGTGGCTGGGATGGTTCGGGAGAGACCCAGTACTTC. The genes are TRBV7-6 and TRBJ2-5; no firm D call. This CDR3 is built from 17 residues. CDR1 SGHVS and CDR2 FNYEAQ come from the germline V gene. The V end lost 5 bases, the J end lost 4 bases, and 23 bases lay between the germline ends. The whole variable domain, remainder taken from reference TRBV7-6 and TRBJ2-5, is GAGVSQSPRYKVTKRGQDVALRCDPISGHVSLYWYRQALGQGPEFLTYFNYEAQQDKSGLPNDRFSAERPEGSISTLTIQRTEQRDSAMYRCASSPRGWDGSGETQYFGPGTRLLVL.

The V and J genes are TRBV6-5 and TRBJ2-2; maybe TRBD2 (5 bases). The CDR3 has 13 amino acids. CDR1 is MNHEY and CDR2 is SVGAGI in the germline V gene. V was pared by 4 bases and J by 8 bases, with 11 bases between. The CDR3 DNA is TGTGCCAGCAGTTGTGGGAGTACGGGGGAGCTGTTTTTT. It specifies CASSCGSTGELFF.

The CDR3 DNA sequence: TGTGCCAGCAGAGGGCGGGACCAAGAGACCCAGTACTTC. Its protein is CASRGRDQETQYF. The chain is built from TRBV6-1 and TRBJ2-5, with a possible D match to TRBD2 (5 bases). V dropped 6 bases and J dropped 0 bases, with 8 bases sitting between them. CDR3 size: 13 residues. The germline V gene has CDR1 MNHNS and CDR2 SASEGT.

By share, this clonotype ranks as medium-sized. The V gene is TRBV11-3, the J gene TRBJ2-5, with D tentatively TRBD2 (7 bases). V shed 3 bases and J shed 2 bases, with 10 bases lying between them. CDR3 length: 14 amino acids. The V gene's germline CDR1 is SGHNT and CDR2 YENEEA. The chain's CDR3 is CASSLGGQQETQYF. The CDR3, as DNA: TGTGCCAGCAGCTTGGGGGGGCAGCAAGAGACCCAGTACTTC. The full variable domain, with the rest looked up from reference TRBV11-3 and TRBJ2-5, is EAGVVQSPRYKIIEKKQPVAFWCNPISGHNTLYWYLQNLGQGPELLIRYENEEAVDDSQLPKDRFSAERLKGVDSTLKIQPAELGDSAVYLCASSLGGQQETQYFGPGTRLLVL.

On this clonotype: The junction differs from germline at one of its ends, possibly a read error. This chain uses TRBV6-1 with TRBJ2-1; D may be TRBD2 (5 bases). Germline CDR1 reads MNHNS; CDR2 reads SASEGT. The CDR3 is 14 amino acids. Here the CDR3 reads CASSEVGLAYERYF. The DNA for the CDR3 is TGTGCCAGCAGTGAAGTAGGGCTGGCCTACGAGCGGTACTTC.

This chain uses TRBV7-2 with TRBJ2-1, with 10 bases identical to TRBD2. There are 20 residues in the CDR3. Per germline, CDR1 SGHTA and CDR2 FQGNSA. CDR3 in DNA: TGTTCCGGCAGCTTTAGAATCGGGCAGACAGTAGCGGGAGGACAGAACGAGCAGTTCTTC. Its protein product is CSGSFRIGQTVAGGQNEQFF.

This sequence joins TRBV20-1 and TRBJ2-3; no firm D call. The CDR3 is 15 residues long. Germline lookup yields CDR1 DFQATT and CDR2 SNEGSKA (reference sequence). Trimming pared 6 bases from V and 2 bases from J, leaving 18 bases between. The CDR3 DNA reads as TGCAGTGCGCCTAATCTAGAGTCCCCCACAGATACGCAGTATTTT. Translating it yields CSAPNLESPTDTQYF.

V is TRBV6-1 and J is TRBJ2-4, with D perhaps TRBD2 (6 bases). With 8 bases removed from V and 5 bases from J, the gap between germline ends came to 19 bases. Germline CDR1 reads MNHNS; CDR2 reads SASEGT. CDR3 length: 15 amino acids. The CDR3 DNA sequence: TGTGCCAGCCAGAACAAGGCCGGGAGCCAAAACATTCAGTACTTC. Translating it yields CASQNKAGSQNIQYF.

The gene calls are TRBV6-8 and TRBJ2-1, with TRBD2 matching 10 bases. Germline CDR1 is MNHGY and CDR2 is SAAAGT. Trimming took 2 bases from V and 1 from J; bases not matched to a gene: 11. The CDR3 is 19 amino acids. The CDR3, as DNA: TGTGCCAGCAGTTACGAACGAGCGGGAGGGCCGGGGTCCTACAATGAGCAGTTCTTC. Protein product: CASSYERAGGPGSYNEQFF.

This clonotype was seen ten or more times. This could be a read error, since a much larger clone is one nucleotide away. The CDR3 bases are TGTGCCAGCAGTCCACGGGACAGCTCGGAAAACATTCAGTTCTTC. Its translation is CASSPRDSSENIQFF. The chain links TRBV12-3 or TRBV12-4 to TRBJ2-1, with TRBD1 matching over 7 bases. The CDR3 contains 15 residues. V lost 5 bases, J lost 13 bases, and 17 bases stayed unmatched.

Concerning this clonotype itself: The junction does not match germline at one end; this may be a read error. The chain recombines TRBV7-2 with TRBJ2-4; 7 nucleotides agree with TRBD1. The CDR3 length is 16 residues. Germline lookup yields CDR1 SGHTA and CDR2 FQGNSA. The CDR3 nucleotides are TGTGCCAGGCGCCGAGGGCACAGGGGAAATGGAGACATGCAGTACTTC. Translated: CARRRGHRGNGDMQYF.

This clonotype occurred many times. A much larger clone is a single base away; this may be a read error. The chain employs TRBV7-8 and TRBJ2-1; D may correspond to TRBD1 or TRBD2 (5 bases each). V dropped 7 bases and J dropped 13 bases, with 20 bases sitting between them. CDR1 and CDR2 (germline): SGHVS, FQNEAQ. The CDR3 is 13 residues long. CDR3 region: CASTLNLGETQFF. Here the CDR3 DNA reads TGTGCCAGCACCTTGAATTTGGGGGAGACCCAGTTCTTC.

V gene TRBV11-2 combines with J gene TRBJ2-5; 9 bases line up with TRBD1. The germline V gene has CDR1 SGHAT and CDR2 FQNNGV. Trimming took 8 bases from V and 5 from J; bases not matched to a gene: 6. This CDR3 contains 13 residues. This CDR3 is CASGFGTGETQYF. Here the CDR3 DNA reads TGTGCCAGCGGATTCGGGACAGGGGAGACCCAGTACTTC. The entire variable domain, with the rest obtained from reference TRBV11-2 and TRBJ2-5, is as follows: EAGVAQSPRYKIIEKRQSVAFWCNPISGHATLYWYQQILGQGPKLLIQFQNNGVVDDSQLPKDRFSAERLKGVDSTLKIQPAKLEDSAVYLCASGFGTGETQYFGPGTRLLVL.

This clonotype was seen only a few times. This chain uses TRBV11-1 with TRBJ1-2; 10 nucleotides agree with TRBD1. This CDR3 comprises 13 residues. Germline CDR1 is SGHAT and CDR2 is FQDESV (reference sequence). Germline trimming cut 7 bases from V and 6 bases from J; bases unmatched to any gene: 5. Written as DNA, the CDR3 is TGTGCCAGCACCCGACAGGGGGCTAATGGCTACACCTTC. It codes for CASTRQGANGYTF.

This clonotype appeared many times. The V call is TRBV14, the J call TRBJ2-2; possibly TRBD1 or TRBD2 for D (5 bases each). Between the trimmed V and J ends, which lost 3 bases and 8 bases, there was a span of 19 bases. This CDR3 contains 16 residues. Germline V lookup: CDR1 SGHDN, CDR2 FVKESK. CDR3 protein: CASSHYRDLLGGELFF. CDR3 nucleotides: TGTGCCAGCAGCCACTACCGGGACCTTCTTGGGGGGGAGCTGTTTTTT.

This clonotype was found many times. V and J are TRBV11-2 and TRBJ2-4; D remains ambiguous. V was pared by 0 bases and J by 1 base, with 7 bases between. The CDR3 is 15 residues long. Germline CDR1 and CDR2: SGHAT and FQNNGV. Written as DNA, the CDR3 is TGTGCCAGCAGCTTAGAGGCAGCCGCCAAAAACATTCAGTACTTC. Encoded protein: CASSLEAAAKNIQYF.

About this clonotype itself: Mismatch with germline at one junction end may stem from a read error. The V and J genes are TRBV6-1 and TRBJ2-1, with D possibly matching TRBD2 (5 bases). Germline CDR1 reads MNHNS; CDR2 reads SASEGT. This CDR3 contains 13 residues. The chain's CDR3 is CARSSFQRETRYF. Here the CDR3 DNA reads TGTGCCAGGTCCTCATTCCAGAGGGAGACGCGGTACTTC.

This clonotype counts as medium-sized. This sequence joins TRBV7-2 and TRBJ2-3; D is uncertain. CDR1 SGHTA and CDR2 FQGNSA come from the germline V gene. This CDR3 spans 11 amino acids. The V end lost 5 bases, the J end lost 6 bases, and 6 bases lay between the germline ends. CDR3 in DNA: TGTGCCAGCAGCCCCCTCGATACGCAGTATTTT. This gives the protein CASSPLDTQYF.